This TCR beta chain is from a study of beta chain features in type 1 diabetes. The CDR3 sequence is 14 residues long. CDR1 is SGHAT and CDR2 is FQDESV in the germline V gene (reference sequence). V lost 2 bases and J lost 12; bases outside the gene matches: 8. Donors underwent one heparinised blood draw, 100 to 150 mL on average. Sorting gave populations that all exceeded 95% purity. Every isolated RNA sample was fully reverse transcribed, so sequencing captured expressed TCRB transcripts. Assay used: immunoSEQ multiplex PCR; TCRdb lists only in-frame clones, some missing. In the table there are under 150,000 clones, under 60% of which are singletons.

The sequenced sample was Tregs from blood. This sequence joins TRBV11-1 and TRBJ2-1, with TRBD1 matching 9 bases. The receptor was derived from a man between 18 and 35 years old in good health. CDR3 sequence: CASSLSGQGIWQFF. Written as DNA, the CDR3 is TGTGCCAGCAGCTTATCGGGACAGGGTATCTGGCAGTTCTTC.